These T cell receptor beta chains were read from a single sample in a study of technical replicates of blood from a few donors. Repertoires were generated with immunoSEQ multiplex PCR, while TCRdb's copy carries only in-frame clones and drops some. Here the sample spans under 80,000 clones, about 96% being singletons. Specimen: T cells isolated from PBMCs. These receptors were obtained from a human donor in good health. The CDR3 runs from the conserved cysteine through the conserved F or W. The order of the fields is J gene, V gene, clone size, D gene, CDR3 protein, CDR3 DNA. D genes are given only for firm matches. Clone size is not always given. Where it is, it says once, few, many or a class for expanded clones.

j_gene: TRBJ1-2
v_gene: TRBV11-2
abundance: -
d_gene: -
CDR3aa: CASSFLQNGYTF
CDR3nt: TGTGCCAGCAGCTTTTTGCAGAATGGCTACACCTTC

j_gene: TRBJ2-7
v_gene: TRBV19
abundance: -
d_gene: -
CDR3aa: CASSPLPGYEQYF
CDR3nt: TGTGCCAGTAGTCCGCTCCCGGGCTACGAGCAGTACTTC

j_gene: TRBJ1-5
v_gene: TRBV30
abundance: -
d_gene: -
CDR3aa: CAWSSPEAARGQPQHF
CDR3nt: TGTGCCTGGAGCTCCCCCGAAGCGGCTCGAGGGCAGCCCCAGCATTTT

j_gene: TRBJ2-7
v_gene: TRBV29-1
abundance: -
d_gene: TRBD2
CDR3aa: CSVVEAGTYEQYF
CDR3nt: TGCAGCGTTGTGGAAGCGGGGACCTACGAGCAGTACTTC

j_gene: TRBJ2-5
v_gene: TRBV28
abundance: -
d_gene: -
CDR3aa: CASSLVGQGTQETQYF
CDR3nt: TGTGCCAGCAGTTTAGTCGGCCAGGGGACCCAAGAGACCCAGTACTTC

j_gene: TRBJ1-1
v_gene: TRBV6-1
abundance: -
d_gene: -
CDR3aa: CASRQANTEAFF
CDR3nt: TGTGCCAGCAGACAGGCGAACACTGAAGCTTTCTTT

j_gene: TRBJ2-5
v_gene: TRBV5-6
abundance: -
d_gene: -
CDR3aa: CASQLTQGGQETQYF
CDR3nt: TGTGCCAGCCAACTAACTCAGGGAGGCCAAGAGACCCAGTACTTC

j_gene: TRBJ1-4
v_gene: TRBV19
abundance: -
d_gene: TRBD1
CDR3aa: CASSITQGFNEKLFF
CDR3nt: TGTGCCAGTAGTATAACACAGGGGTTTAATGAAAAACTGTTTTTT

j_gene: TRBJ2-3
v_gene: TRBV4-2
abundance: -
d_gene: -
CDR3aa: CASSQEFGGRTDTQYF
CDR3nt: TGTGCCAGCAGCCAAGAATTTGGAGGCAGGACCGATACGCAGTATTTT

j_gene: TRBJ1-5
v_gene: TRBV19
abundance: -
d_gene: -
CDR3aa: CASSVTDHNQPQHF
CDR3nt: TGTGCCAGTAGTGTGACAGACCATAATCAGCCCCAGCATTTT

j_gene: TRBJ1-5
v_gene: TRBV10-3
abundance: -
d_gene: TRBD1
CDR3aa: CAISDDRGSNQPQHF
CDR3nt: TGTGCCATCAGTGATGACAGGGGAAGCAATCAGCCCCAGCATTTT

j_gene: TRBJ2-5
v_gene: TRBV29-1
abundance: -
d_gene: TRBD1
CDR3aa: CSFRDRGETQYF
CDR3nt: TGCAGCTTCCGGGACAGGGGAGAGACCCAGTACTTC

j_gene: TRBJ2-7
v_gene: TRBV5-4
abundance: -
d_gene: TRBD1
CDR3aa: CASGMGTGTYEQYF
CDR3nt: TGTGCCAGCGGGATGGGGACAGGGACCTACGAGCAGTACTTC

j_gene: TRBJ2-7
v_gene: TRBV10-1
abundance: -
d_gene: -
CDR3aa: CASSSGLAGYEQYF
CDR3nt: TGCGCCAGCAGTTCGGGACTGGCGGGATATGAGCAGTACTTC

j_gene: TRBJ2-1
v_gene: TRBV30
abundance: -
d_gene: -
CDR3aa: CAWSTINPGGEQFF
CDR3nt: TGTGCCTGGAGTACCATAAACCCCGGTGGTGAGCAGTTCTTC

j_gene: TRBJ1-1
v_gene: TRBV29-1
abundance: -
d_gene: -
CDR3aa: CSVPNYEETTEAFF
CDR3nt: TGCAGCGTCCCCAATTACGAGGAGACCACTGAAGCTTTCTTT

j_gene: TRBJ1-5
v_gene: TRBV19
abundance: -
d_gene: -
CDR3aa: CASSISGDDQPQHF
CDR3nt: TGTGCCAGTAGTATCTCAGGGGACGATCAGCCCCAGCATTTT

j_gene: TRBJ2-7
v_gene: TRBV11-2
abundance: few
d_gene: -
CDR3aa: CASSLATEYEQYF
CDR3nt: TGTGCCAGCAGCTTGGCCACAGAGTACGAGCAGTACTTC

j_gene: TRBJ1-1
v_gene: TRBV6-5
abundance: once
d_gene: -
CDR3aa: CASRVGTADTEAFF
CDR3nt: TGTGCCAGCAGGGTCGGGACTGCAGACACTGAAGCTTTCTTT

j_gene: TRBJ1-1
v_gene: TRBV11-3
abundance: once
d_gene: -
CDR3aa: CASSLGVYAGDTEAFF
CDR3nt: TGTGCCAGCAGCTTGGGTGTGTACGCAGGGGACACTGAAGCTTTCTTT

j_gene: TRBJ1-1
v_gene: TRBV5-4
abundance: -
d_gene: -
CDR3aa: CASSLQGMPEAFF
CDR3nt: TGTGCCAGCAGCTTGCAGGGAATGCCTGAAGCTTTCTTT

j_gene: TRBJ2-7
v_gene: TRBV7-9
abundance: -
d_gene: TRBD2
CDR3aa: CASSLARLAGAEQYF
CDR3nt: TGTGCCAGCAGCTTAGCGCGGCTAGCGGGGGCCGAGCAGTACTTC

j_gene: TRBJ2-5
v_gene: TRBV2
abundance: -
d_gene: -
CDR3aa: CASSEWRVGETQYF
CDR3nt: TGTGCCAGCAGTGAGTGGAGGGTGGGGGAGACCCAGTACTTC

j_gene: TRBJ1-1
v_gene: TRBV11-2
abundance: -
d_gene: -
CDR3aa: CASSSGLNTEAFF
CDR3nt: TGTGCCAGCAGCTCAGGGTTGAACACTGAAGCTTTCTTT

j_gene: TRBJ2-1
v_gene: TRBV27
abundance: once
d_gene: TRBD2
CDR3aa: CASSLYNGGRHNEQFF
CDR3nt: TGTGCCAGCAGTTTATATAATGGCGGGAGACACAATGAGCAGTTCTTC

j_gene: TRBJ1-2
v_gene: TRBV4-1
abundance: -
d_gene: TRBD1
CDR3aa: CASSQKGDRGLRPYGYTF
CDR3nt: TGCGCCAGCAGCCAGAAGGGGGACAGGGGGCTCCGACCCTATGGCTACACCTTC

j_gene: TRBJ2-2
v_gene: TRBV19
abundance: -
d_gene: -
CDR3aa: CASSSVAVAGELFF
CDR3nt: TGTGCCAGTAGTTCTGTGGCCGTGGCCGGGGAGCTGTTTTTT

j_gene: TRBJ2-1
v_gene: TRBV27
abundance: -
d_gene: TRBD1
CDR3aa: CASSFSTGYHNEQFF
CDR3nt: TGTGCCAGCAGTTTCTCGACAGGGTACCACAATGAGCAGTTCTTC

j_gene: TRBJ1-1
v_gene: TRBV10-3
abundance: -
d_gene: -
CDR3aa: CAISASISRTEAFF
CDR3nt: TGTGCCATCAGTGCTTCGATATCGAGGACTGAAGCTTTCTTT

j_gene: TRBJ1-2
v_gene: TRBV30
abundance: -
d_gene: TRBD1
CDR3aa: CAWSGGTGEGYTF
CDR3nt: TGTGCCTGGAGTGGAGGGACAGGGGAGGGCTACACCTTC